This T cell receptor beta chain was sequenced during a study of T cell clonality in common variable immunodeficiency. This clone turned up a few times. The CDR3 extends 3 residues past the end of the read, so its final part is completed from the germline J gene. Germline assignment: CDR1 DFQATT and CDR2 SNEGSKA (reference sequence). With 7 bases clipped from V and 3 bases from J, the junction kept 3 bases outside the gene matches. The CDR3 spans 12 residues. Measured with immunoSEQ multiplex PCR; TCRdb has only the in-frame clones, and not every one. Captured here are about 52,000 clones, none seen once; the top ten comprise just over 2%.

This chain links TRBV20-1 with TRBJ1-3; TRBD1 matches at 7 bases. What was sequenced was peripheral blood mononuclear cells. This clonotype was obtained from a person between 18 and 69 years old in good health. CDR3 region: CSGQGDGNTIYF. The CDR3 bases that were read are TGCAGTGGGCAGGGGGATGGAAACACC.